A selection of T cell receptor beta chains follows, all from one sample in a study of T cell changes during pregnancy in multiple sclerosis. Only in-frame clones appear in the TCRdb table, and some are missing; sequencing was by immunoSEQ multiplex PCR. The sample shows about 50,000 clones, roughly 91% of them seen only once. The specimen comprised CD4+ T cells from peripheral blood mononuclear cells, sampled after pregnancy. The receptors shown here come from a female donor in good health, enrolled as a control in a pregnancy study. The CDR3 runs from the conserved cysteine through the conserved F or W. The D gene is left open where the match is weak. Size values are once, few and many counts, or a class for expanded clones, and some rows have none.

D	J	V	size	DNA	CDR3
TRBD2	TRBJ2-7	TRBV11-1	once	TGTGCCAGCAGCCGGATAGCGGGATACTCCTACGAGCAGTACTTC	CASSRIAGYSYEQYF
TRBD1	TRBJ1-2	TRBV9	-	TGTGCCAGCAGCTTCGGAAACAGGGGTAGTAACTATGGCTACACCTTC	CASSFGNRGSNYGYTF
-	TRBJ2-5	TRBV11-1	-	TGTGCCAGCAGCTTAGCGGGTCGGTCCCAGGCGACCCAGTACTTC	CASSLAGRSQATQYF
TRBD2	TRBJ2-7	TRBV4-1	-	TGCGCCAGCAGCCAAGATCGGGCGGGGGTGTCCTACGAGCAGTACTTC	CASSQDRAGVSYEQYF
TRBD1	TRBJ2-7	TRBV6-4	-	TGTGCCAGCAGTAAAACAGGGGGCATCGACGAGCAGTACTTC	CASSKTGGIDEQYF
-	TRBJ2-7	TRBV29-1	-	TGCAGTACGAAGTCCGGGTCCTCGGGCGAGCAGTACTTC	CSTKSGSSGEQYF
TRBD1	TRBJ2-1	TRBV7-9	-	TGTGCCAGCAGCTTAGGGGGACAGTCCCTATCACCCTCCTACAATGAGCAGTTCTTC	CASSLGGQSLSPSYNEQFF
-	TRBJ1-1	TRBV10-3	-	TGTGCCATCAGTGAGAGTTGGGACATGAACACTGAAGCTTTCTTT	CAISESWDMNTEAFF
TRBD2	TRBJ2-1	TRBV7-9	-	TGTGCCAGCAGCGCATATAGCGGGACGTACAATGAGCAGTTCTTC	CASSAYSGTYNEQFF
TRBD1	TRBJ2-3	TRBV5-5	-	TGTGCCAGCAGACCTTCCGAAGGGGGCCCAGATACGCAGTATTTT	CASRPSEGGPDTQYF
-	TRBJ2-2	TRBV11-3	-	TGTGCCAGCAGCGCAAGGACTACGAACACCGGGGAGCTGTTTTTT	CASSARTTNTGELFF
-	TRBJ2-7	TRBV6-5	-	TGTGCCAGCAGTTTGGGCAACTCCTACGAGCAGTACTTC	CASSLGNSYEQYF
-	TRBJ2-1	TRBV6-5	-	TGTGCCAGCAGCCGAGGGGGGGGCTACAATGAGCAGTTCTTC	CASSRGGGYNEQFF
-	TRBJ2-3	TRBV2	-	TGTGCCAGCAGTGAAGGCACTAGCACAGATACGCAGTATTTT	CASSEGTSTDTQYF
-	TRBJ2-5	TRBV7-9	-	TGTGCCAGCAGCTTAGGAGGGTTCAGGGAGACCCAGTACTTC	CASSLGGFRETQYF
-	TRBJ1-1	TRBV4-2	many	TGTGCCAGCAGCCAAGTAACAGGGCGCATGAACACTGAAGCTTTCTTT	CASSQVTGRMNTEAFF
-	TRBJ1-2	TRBV15	-	TGTGCCACCAGCAGAGGTAGGGCGGGCGACTATGGCTACACCTTC	CATSRGRAGDYGYTF
TRBD1	TRBJ2-5	TRBV15	-	TGTGCCACCAGCAGAGGACAGGGGGTGAGGGAAGAGACCCAGTACTTC	CATSRGQGVREETQYF
TRBD1	TRBJ1-1	TRBV5-1	-	TGCGCCAGCAGCAGCGGGACAGGGGTAAATACTGAAGCTTTCTTT	CASSSGTGVNTEAFF
-	TRBJ1-4	TRBV11-2	-	TGTGCCAGCAGCTTAGAGGCAGGGACAGAAAAACTGTTTTTT	CASSLEAGTEKLFF
TRBD2	TRBJ2-1	TRBV4-2	-	TGTGCCAGCAGCCAAGCGTCGGGAGGCTCCTACAATGAGCAGTTCTTC	CASSQASGGSYNEQFF
-	TRBJ2-1	TRBV5-1	-	TGCGCCAGCAGCTTCGTGGGGGCGGTTGAGCAGTTCTTC	CASSFVGAVEQFF
TRBD1	TRBJ1-6	TRBV27	-	TGTGCCAGCAGTTTGGGACAGGGGAATTCACCCCTCCACTTT	CASSLGQGNSPLHF
-	TRBJ1-1	TRBV2	-	TGTGCCAGCGAGGGTTTGTACACTGAAGCTTTCTTT	CASEGLYTEAFF
TRBD1	TRBJ2-3	TRBV2	-	TGTGCCAGCAGAGCCCCAATACAGGGGGAGACAGATACGCAGTATTTT	CASRAPIQGETDTQYF
TRBD1	TRBJ2-3	TRBV5-1	-	TGCGCCAGCAGCTTGGGGGCTCGGACAGGGGTAACAGATACGCAGTATTTT	CASSLGARTGVTDTQYF
-	TRBJ2-3	TRBV7-9	-	TGTGCCAGCAGCCACTCAGATACGCAGTATTTT	CASSHSDTQYF
TRBD2	TRBJ2-3	TRBV9	-	TGTGCCAGCAGCGGGGGGGGTCCTGCGGGAGATACGCAGTATTTT	CASSGGGPAGDTQYF
TRBD2	TRBJ2-1	TRBV7-8	-	TGTGCCAGCAGCTGGACGGGACTAGCGGGTTCCAGCTCCTACAATGAGCAGTTCTTC	CASSWTGLAGSSSYNEQFF
TRBD1	TRBJ1-1	TRBV5-6	-	TGTGCCAGCAGCTTGGGGGGACAGGGGGCCCTGGTGGCTGAAGCTTTCTTT	CASSLGGQGALVAEAFF
-	TRBJ2-3	TRBV7-2	-	TGTGCCAGCAACCTCTTAACGGGGTCCCGAGGTGGTACGCAGTATTTT	CASNLLTGSRGGTQYF
TRBD1	TRBJ2-3	TRBV15	-	TGTGCCACCAGCAGCGTTGGGGCTGGGACAGGGGGCTTCGGAGCGCAGTATTTT	CATSSVGAGTGGFGAQYF
-	TRBJ1-4	TRBV28	-	TGTGCCAGCACCTTAAATGAAAAACTGTTTTTT	CASTLNEKLFF
-	TRBJ2-3	TRBV7-2	-	TGTGCCAGCAGCTTTCGGGACACAGATACGCAGTATTTT	CASSFRDTDTQYF
-	TRBJ2-7	TRBV4-2	few	TGTGCCAGCAGCCAGCTAGCGCGGTACGAGCAGTACTTC	CASSQLARYEQYF
-	TRBJ2-7	TRBV6-5	-	TGTGCCAGCAAAACCGGAACAGGGCTTGTATACGAGCAGTACTTC	CASKTGTGLVYEQYF
TRBD1	TRBJ2-1	TRBV5-1	-	TGCGCCACGACGGGACAGATCAACAATGAGCAGTTCTTC	CATTGQINNEQFF
TRBD1	TRBJ1-2	TRBV7-2	-	TGTGCCAGCAGTTCGGGACAGGGTGGTGGCTACACCTTC	CASSSGQGGGYTF
-	TRBJ2-5	TRBV18	-	TGTGCCAGCTCCAGGGAAGAGACCCAGTACTTC	CASSREETQYF
-	TRBJ1-5	TRBV6-1	once	TGTGCCAGCAGTGCCGGGGGGGGCAATCAGCCCCAGCATTTT	CASSAGGGNQPQHF
-	TRBJ1-2	TRBV4-1	once	TGCGCCAGCAGCCAAGAAGGGGTCGGCCGAGGCGGCTATGGCTACACCTTC	CASSQEGVGRGGYGYTF
-	TRBJ2-7	TRBV7-7	-	TGTGCTAGCAGCTTACGCGTACAGGAAGAGCAGTACTTC	CASSLRVQEEQYF
-	TRBJ2-6	TRBV10-3	-	TGTGCCATCAGGCCAGGGGCTGGGGCCAACGTCCTGACTTTC	CAIRPGAGANVLTF
TRBD1	TRBJ1-6	TRBV2	-	TGTGCCAGCAGTGAAGCGAGCAGGGGGCGTTCACCCCTCCACTTT	CASSEASRGRSPLHF
TRBD1	TRBJ2-1	TRBV5-4	once	TGTGCCAGCAGCTTGGGGGGACAGATATTCCACAATGAGCAGTTCTTC	CASSLGGQIFHNEQFF
TRBD1	TRBJ2-1	TRBV19	-	TGTGCCAGTAGTTTGGACAGGGGTTCCTACAATGAGCAGTTCTTC	CASSLDRGSYNEQFF
TRBD1	TRBJ2-2	TRBV5-1	-	TGCGCCAGCAGCAGGGGACAGGCGAACACCGGGGAGCTGTTTTTT	CASSRGQANTGELFF
-	TRBJ2-7	TRBV11-2	-	TGTGCCAGCAGCTTGCAGGGTGCCTACGAGCAGTACTTC	CASSLQGAYEQYF
-	TRBJ1-2	TRBV5-1	once	TGCGCCAGCAGCTTTGACAGAGATGGCTACACCTTC	CASSFDRDGYTF
TRBD1	TRBJ1-2	TRBV18	-	TGTGCCAGCTCACTATCGGACAGGTCCGGGGGCTACACCTTC	CASSLSDRSGGYTF
TRBD1	TRBJ1-1	TRBV7-6	-	TGTGCCAGCGCTCGGGACAGGGGGCGAATGAACACTGAAGCTTTCTTT	CASARDRGRMNTEAFF
-	TRBJ2-3	TRBV9	-	TGTGCCAGCAGCGTAGAGACCGCGAGGACAGATACGCAGTATTTT	CASSVETARTDTQYF
TRBD1	TRBJ2-7	TRBV11-2	once	TGTGCCAGCAGCTCAACATCCCGGGACAGTCGACACGAGCAGTACTTC	CASSSTSRDSRHEQYF
TRBD1	TRBJ2-3	TRBV5-1	few	TGCGCCAGCAGTCCTCAACCGGGACAGGGTCCTAGCACAGATACGCAGTATTTT	CASSPQPGQGPSTDTQYF